Listed below are T cell receptor beta chains from one sample, sequenced in a study of T cell responses to AZD1222 COVID-19 vaccine. TCRdb keeps only in-frame clones here, not all; method: immunoSEQ multiplex PCR. The sample records 130,000 or so clones, around nine tenths being singletons. The source material was peripheral blood, sampled on day 0 of AZD1222 vaccination. The receptors stem from an adult in good health. Each CDR3 is given with its conserved first and last residue. The order of the fields is J gene, V gene, D gene, clone size, CDR3 protein, CDR3 DNA. The D gene is left open where the match is weak. Only part of the rows carry a size: once, few, many, or a class if the clone is expanded.

>TRBJ2-3|TRBV28|NA|NA
CASSLADTQYF
TGTGCCAGCAGTTTAGCAGATACGCAGTATTTT
>TRBJ2-1|TRBV14|TRBD2|few
CASSQELRGDLPSRVYNEQFF
TGTGCCAGCAGCCAGGAGTTGCGGGGGGACCTCCCCTCAAGGGTCTACAATGAGCAGTTCTTC
>TRBJ1-2|TRBV7-6|TRBD1|NA
CASSTGQGLNYGYTF
TGTGCCAGCAGCACGGGACAGGGACTTAACTATGGCTACACCTTC
>TRBJ1-2|TRBV4-1|NA|once
CASSQGGGRDYGYTF
TGCGCCAGCAGCCAAGGGGGGGGCCGGGACTATGGCTACACCTTC
>TRBJ2-2|TRBV14|NA|NA
CASSQFNGPNTGELFF
TGTGCCAGCAGCCAATTCAACGGGCCGAACACCGGGGAGCTGTTTTTT
>TRBJ1-1|TRBV6-5|NA|NA
CASRQGIRAFF
TGTGCCAGCAGACAGGGAATTCGGGCTTTCTTT
>TRBJ2-7|TRBV7-9|NA|NA
CASSRDVQYEQYF
TGTGCCAGCAGCCGCGATGTCCAGTACGAGCAGTACTTC
>TRBJ1-2|TRBV28|NA|NA
CASRSAGEGYTF
TGTGCCAGCAGGTCAGCAGGGGAAGGCTACACCTTC
>TRBJ2-7|TRBV2|TRBD1|NA
CASRPTQGAGAYEQYF
TGTGCCAGCCGTCCGACCCAGGGGGCAGGGGCCTACGAGCAGTACTTC
>TRBJ2-1|TRBV6-4|NA|NA
CASGGKGNEQFF
TGTGCCAGCGGGGGAAAGGGCAATGAGCAGTTCTTC
>TRBJ1-4|TRBV9|NA|once
CASSVEATNEKLFF
TGTGCCAGCAGCGTAGAAGCAACTAATGAAAAACTGTTTTTT
>TRBJ2-3|TRBV5-1|NA|once
CASRYTDTQYF
TGCGCCAGCAGGTACACAGATACGCAGTATTTT
>TRBJ2-5|TRBV4-1|TRBD1|NA
CASSPTGGRETQYF
TGCGCCAGCAGCCCTACAGGGGGCCGGGAGACCCAGTACTTC
>TRBJ2-3|TRBV6-1|TRBD2|NA
CASSEALAGRADTQYF
TGTGCCAGCAGTGAAGCCTTAGCGGGGAGGGCAGATACGCAGTATTTT
>TRBJ1-5|TRBV28|NA|once
CASGKTDQPQHF
TGTGCCAGCGGAAAGACTGATCAGCCCCAGCATTTT
>TRBJ1-1|TRBV6-5|NA|NA
CASRTGPSEAFF
TGTGCCAGCAGGACGGGGCCGAGTGAAGCTTTCTTT
>TRBJ2-1|TRBV5-6|TRBD2|NA
CASSQLSGLAGVNEQFF
TGTGCCAGCAGCCAGCTATCCGGACTAGCGGGAGTCAATGAGCAGTTCTTC
>TRBJ2-6|TRBV29-1|NA|NA
CSVESGRTLIWANVLTF
TGCAGCGTTGAATCCGGACGGACGCTTATCTGGGCCAACGTCCTGACTTTC
>TRBJ2-7|TRBV2|NA|NA
CASSSLEQYF
TGTGCCAGCAGCTCTCTCGAGCAGTACTTC
>TRBJ1-1|TRBV10-2|NA|NA
CASSEAGTAFF
TGCGCCAGCAGTGAGGCAGGGACTGCTTTCTTT
>TRBJ2-7|TRBV5-5|TRBD2|NA
CASSFFYKLAGNSYEQYF
TGTGCCAGCAGCTTTTTTTATAAACTAGCGGGTAACTCCTACGAGCAGTACTTC
>TRBJ2-3|TRBV5-1|TRBD1|once
CASSLDRGPDTQYF
TGCGCCAGCAGCCTGGACAGGGGGCCAGATACGCAGTATTTT
>TRBJ2-6|TRBV3-1/TRBV3-2|TRBD1|NA
CASSQGTGGSGANVLTF
TGTGCCAGCAGCCAAGGGACAGGGGGCTCTGGGGCCAACGTCCTGACTTTC
>TRBJ2-1|TRBV27|TRBD2|NA
CASSFRVGLAGISYNEQFF
TGTGCCAGCAGTTTCCGTGTCGGACTAGCGGGAATATCCTACAATGAGCAGTTCTTC
>TRBJ2-1|TRBV5-5|TRBD2|NA
CASSFLAVNNEQFF
TGTGCCAGCAGCTTTCTAGCGGTTAACAATGAGCAGTTCTTC
>TRBJ2-1|TRBV11-2|TRBD2|NA
CASSSWLSGRDYNEQFF
TGTGCCAGCAGCTCGTGGCTTAGCGGGAGGGATTACAATGAGCAGTTCTTC
>TRBJ1-5|TRBV23-1|NA|few
CASLQPQHF
TGCGCCAGCCTTCAGCCCCAGCATTTT
>TRBJ2-1|TRBV4-3|TRBD2|NA
CASSHGLANEQFF
TGCGCCAGCAGCCACGGACTAGCAAATGAGCAGTTCTTC
>TRBJ2-7|TRBV5-4|NA|NA
CASSSTLESYEQYF
TGTGCCAGCAGCTCAACCCTAGAATCCTACGAGCAGTACTTC
>TRBJ1-3|TRBV7-9|NA|NA
CASSAGQRAGNTIYF
TGTGCCAGCAGCGCAGGTCAGAGGGCTGGAAACACCATATATTTT
>TRBJ1-4|TRBV5-1|NA|NA
CASSLAPGVSGKLFF
TGCGCCAGCAGCTTGGCCCCAGGGGTTTCCGGAAAACTGTTTTTT
>TRBJ2-6|TRBV28|NA|NA
CASSLIVWSSGANVLTF
TGTGCCAGCAGTTTGATAGTCTGGAGCTCTGGGGCCAACGTCCTGACTTTC
>TRBJ1-6|TRBV6-2/TRBV6-3|NA|many
CASSSSSPLHF
TGTGCCAGCAGCTCTAGCTCACCCCTCCACTTT
>TRBJ2-7|TRBV9|NA|NA
CASSVGGLAYEQYF
TGTGCCAGCAGCGTAGGAGGGTTGGCCTACGAGCAGTACTTC
>TRBJ2-3|TRBV19|NA|once
CASSGGIADTQYF
TGTGCCAGTAGTGGCGGGATTGCAGATACGCAGTATTTT
>TRBJ2-7|TRBV9|TRBD2|once
CASSPGGLAEVPYEQYF
TGTGCCAGCAGCCCCGGGGGACTAGCTGAAGTTCCCTACGAGCAGTACTTC
>TRBJ1-1|TRBV7-9|NA|NA
CASSPDTYTEAFF
TGTGCCAGCAGCCCAGACACTTACACTGAAGCTTTCTTT
>TRBJ2-1|TRBV19|NA|NA
CASSITGTPEQFF
TGTGCCAGTAGCATAACCGGGACACCAGAGCAGTTCTTC
>TRBJ2-2|TRBV2|NA|NA
CASTSGLGGELFF
TGTGCCAGCACGTCGGGCCTTGGGGGGGAGCTGTTTTTT
>TRBJ2-5|TRBV7-9|NA|NA
CASSLGSETQYF
TGTGCCAGCAGCTTAGGGAGTGAGACCCAGTACTTC
>TRBJ1-2|TRBV18|NA|NA
CASSPLSGNGYTF
TGTGCCAGCTCACCTCTTTCGGGGAATGGCTACACCTTC
>TRBJ2-2|TRBV18|NA|NA
CASSPRNTGELFF
TGTGCCAGCTCACCACGGAACACCGGGGAGCTGTTTTTT
>TRBJ2-1|TRBV3-1/TRBV3-2|TRBD1|NA
CASSLPGQGRNEQFF
TGTGCCAGCAGCCTACCGGGACAGGGTCGTAATGAGCAGTTCTTC
>TRBJ2-7|TRBV4-1|TRBD2|few
CASSPLGLAGGKFEQYF
TGCGCCAGCAGCCCCTTGGGACTAGCGGGAGGGAAATTCGAGCAGTACTTC
>TRBJ2-7|TRBV7-9|TRBD1|once
CASSPMGQDYEQYF
TGTGCCAGCAGCCCTATGGGACAGGACTACGAGCAGTACTTC
>TRBJ1-1|TRBV5-1|NA|NA
CASRSLGLDTEAFF
TGCGCCAGCAGAAGTTTGGGTCTGGACACTGAAGCTTTCTTT
>TRBJ2-2|TRBV4-1|TRBD1|NA
CASSQRTGVTGELFF
TGCGCCAGCAGCCAAAGGACAGGGGTCACCGGGGAGCTGTTTTTT
>TRBJ1-2|TRBV14|TRBD1|NA
CASSLLRGLDGYTF
TGTGCCAGCAGCCTCCTCAGGGGGCTGGATGGCTACACCTTC
>TRBJ1-1|TRBV5-1|NA|NA
CASSLVSQLNTEAFF
TGCGCCAGCAGCCTTGTTTCCCAGCTGAACACTGAAGCTTTCTTT
>TRBJ2-7|TRBV7-6|TRBD1|NA
CASSAPRDRGLGQYF
TGTGCCAGCAGCGCACCCCGGGACAGGGGGCTGGGGCAGTACTTC
>TRBJ2-7|TRBV23-1|NA|once
CASSQAERSSYEQYF
TGCGCCAGCAGTCAGGCAGAGAGGAGCTCCTACGAGCAGTACTTC
>TRBJ1-2|TRBV9|TRBD1|NA
CASSEGDSPNYGYTF
TGTGCCAGCAGCGAGGGGGACAGCCCAAACTATGGCTACACCTTC
>TRBJ1-6|TRBV9|NA|NA
CASSVVGDISPLHF
TGTGCCAGCAGCGTAGTGGGGGATATTTCACCCCTCCACTTT
>TRBJ2-7|TRBV3-1/TRBV3-2|TRBD2|NA
CASSPVTGGHEQYF
TGTGCCAGCAGCCCCGTCACGGGGGGGCACGAGCAGTACTTC
>TRBJ2-3|TRBV7-2|NA|NA
CASSLVGSDTQYF
TGTGCCAGCAGCTTAGTGGGCTCAGATACGCAGTATTTT
>TRBJ1-2|TRBV10-1|TRBD1|NA
CASRPGTGGLVNYGYTF
TGCGCCAGCAGACCTGGGACAGGCGGACTAGTTAACTATGGCTACACCTTC
>TRBJ2-5|TRBV3-1/TRBV3-2|TRBD2|NA
CASSPGTSGRGGPRYF
TGTGCCAGCAGCCCTGGGACTAGCGGGAGGGGGGGGCCTCGGTACTTC
>TRBJ2-1|TRBV5-1|NA|NA
CASSFRGDYNEQFF
TGCGCCAGCAGCTTTCGCGGGGACTACAATGAGCAGTTCTTC
>TRBJ1-5|TRBV28|NA|NA
CASSPRMGGGPQHF
TGTGCCAGCAGTCCCCGCATGGGGGGAGGGCCCCAGCATTTT